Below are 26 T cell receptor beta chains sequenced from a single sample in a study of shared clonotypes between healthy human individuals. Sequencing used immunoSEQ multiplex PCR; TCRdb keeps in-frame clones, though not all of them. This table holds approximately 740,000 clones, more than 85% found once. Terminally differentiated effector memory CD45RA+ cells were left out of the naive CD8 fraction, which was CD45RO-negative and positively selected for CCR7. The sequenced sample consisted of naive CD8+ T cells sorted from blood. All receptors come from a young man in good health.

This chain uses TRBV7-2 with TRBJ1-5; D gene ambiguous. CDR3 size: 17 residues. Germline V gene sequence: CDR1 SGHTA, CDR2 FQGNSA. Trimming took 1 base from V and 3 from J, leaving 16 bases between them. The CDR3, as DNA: TGTGCCAGCAGCTTAGTGTCTGGGCCAGGCAACAATCAGCCCCAGCATTTT. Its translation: CASSLVSGPGNNQPQHF.

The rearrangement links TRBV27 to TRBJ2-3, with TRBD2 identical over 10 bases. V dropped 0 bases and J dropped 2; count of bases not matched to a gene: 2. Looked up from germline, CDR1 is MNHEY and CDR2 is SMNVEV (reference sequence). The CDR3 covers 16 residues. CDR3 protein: CASSLSGLATTDTQYF. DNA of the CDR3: TGTGCCAGCAGTTTATCGGGACTAGCGACCACAGATACGCAGTATTTT.

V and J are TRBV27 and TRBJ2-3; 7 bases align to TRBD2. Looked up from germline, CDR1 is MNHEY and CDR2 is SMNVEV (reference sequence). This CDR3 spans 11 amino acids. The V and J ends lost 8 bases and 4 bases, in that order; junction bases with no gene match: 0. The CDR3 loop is CASGRADTQYF. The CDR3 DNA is TGTGCCAGCGGGAGGGCAGATACGCAGTATTTT.

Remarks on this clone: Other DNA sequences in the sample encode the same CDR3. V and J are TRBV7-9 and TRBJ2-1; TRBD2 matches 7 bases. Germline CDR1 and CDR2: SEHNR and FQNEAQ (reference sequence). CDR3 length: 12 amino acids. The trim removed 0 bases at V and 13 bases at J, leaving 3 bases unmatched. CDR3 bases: TGTGCCAGCAGCTTAGCTCTAGCGGAACAGTTCTTC. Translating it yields CASSLALAEQFF. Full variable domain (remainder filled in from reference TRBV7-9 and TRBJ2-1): DTGVSQNPRHKITKRGQNVTFRCDPISEHNRLYWYRQTLGQGPEFLTYFQNEAQLEKSRLLSDRFSAERPKGSFSTLEIQRTEQGDSAMYLCASSLALAEQFFGPGTRLTVL.

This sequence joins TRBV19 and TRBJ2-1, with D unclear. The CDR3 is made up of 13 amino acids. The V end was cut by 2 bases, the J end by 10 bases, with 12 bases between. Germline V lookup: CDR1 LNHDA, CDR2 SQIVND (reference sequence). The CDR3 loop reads CASSIIFFGEQFF. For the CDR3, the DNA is TGTGCCAGTAGTATAATCTTTTTTGGGGAGCAGTTCTTC.

CDR3 sequence: CASSPGFSYEQYF. In DNA, the CDR3 is TGTGCCAGCAGCCCAGGATTCTCCTACGAGCAGTACTTC. The rearrangement joins TRBV19 to TRBJ2-7; no clear D gene. From germline, CDR1 is LNHDA and CDR2 SQIVND (reference sequence). V was shortened by 9 bases and J by 0 bases, with 12 bases between the two germline ends. This CDR3 spans 13 amino acids.

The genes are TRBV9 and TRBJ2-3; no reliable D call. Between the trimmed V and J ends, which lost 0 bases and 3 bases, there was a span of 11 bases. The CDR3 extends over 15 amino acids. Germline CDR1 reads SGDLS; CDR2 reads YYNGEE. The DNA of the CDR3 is TGTGCCAGCAGCGTAGTAGGGTCTCGGACAGATACGCAGTATTTT. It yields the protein CASSVVGSRTDTQYF.

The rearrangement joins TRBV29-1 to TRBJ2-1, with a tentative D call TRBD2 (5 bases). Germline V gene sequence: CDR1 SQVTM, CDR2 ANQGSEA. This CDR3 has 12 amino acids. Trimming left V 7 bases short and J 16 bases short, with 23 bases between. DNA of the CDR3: TGCAGCGCCTTTATTGAAGAGGGAACAGTCTTCTTC. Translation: CSAFIEEGTVFF.

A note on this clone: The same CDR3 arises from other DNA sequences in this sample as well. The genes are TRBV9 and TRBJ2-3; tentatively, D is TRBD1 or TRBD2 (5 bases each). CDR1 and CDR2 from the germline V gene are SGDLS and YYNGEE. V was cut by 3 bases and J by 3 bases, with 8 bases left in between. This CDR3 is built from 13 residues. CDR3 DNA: TGTGCCAGCAGCGGGGGGTCTACAGATACGCAGTATTTT. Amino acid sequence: CASSGGSTDTQYF. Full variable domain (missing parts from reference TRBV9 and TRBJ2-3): DSGVTQTPKHLITATGQRVTLRCSPRSGDLSVYWYQQSLDQGLQFLIQYYNGEERAKGNILERFSAQQFPDLHSELNLSSLELGDSALYFCASSGGSTDTQYFGPGTRLTVL.

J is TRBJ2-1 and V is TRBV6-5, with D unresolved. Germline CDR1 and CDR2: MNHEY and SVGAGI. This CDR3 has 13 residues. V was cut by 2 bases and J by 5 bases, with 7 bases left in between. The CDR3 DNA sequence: TGTGCCAGCAGTTACGCCCCGGACAATGAGCAGTTCTTC. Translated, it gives CASSYAPDNEQFF.

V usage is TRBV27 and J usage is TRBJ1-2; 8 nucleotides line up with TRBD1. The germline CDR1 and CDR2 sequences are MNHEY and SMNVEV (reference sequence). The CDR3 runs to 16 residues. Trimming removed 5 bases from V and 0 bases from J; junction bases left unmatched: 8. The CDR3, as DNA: TGTGCCAGCAGTCCCTTAGGACAGGGAGCTAACTATGGCTACACCTTC. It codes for CASSPLGQGANYGYTF.

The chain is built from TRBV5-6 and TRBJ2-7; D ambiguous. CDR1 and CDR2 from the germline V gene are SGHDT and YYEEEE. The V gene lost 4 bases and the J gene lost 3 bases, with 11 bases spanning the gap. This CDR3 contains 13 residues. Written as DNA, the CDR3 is TGTGCCAGCAGCGCTACAAATTACTACGAGCAGTACTTC. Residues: CASSATNYYEQYF.

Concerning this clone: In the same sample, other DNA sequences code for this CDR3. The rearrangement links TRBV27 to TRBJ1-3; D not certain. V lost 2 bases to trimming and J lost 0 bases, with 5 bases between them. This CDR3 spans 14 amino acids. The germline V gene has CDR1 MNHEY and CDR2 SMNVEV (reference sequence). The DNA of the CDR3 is TGTGCCAGCAGTTTAGGGATCTCTGGAAACACCATATATTTT. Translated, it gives CASSLGISGNTIYF.

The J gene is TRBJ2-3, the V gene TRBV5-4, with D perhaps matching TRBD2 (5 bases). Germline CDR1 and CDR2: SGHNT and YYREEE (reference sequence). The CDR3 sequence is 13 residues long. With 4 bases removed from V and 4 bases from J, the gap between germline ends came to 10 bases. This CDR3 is CASSPEVADTQYF. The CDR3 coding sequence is TGTGCCAGCAGCCCGGAGGTAGCAGATACGCAGTATTTT.

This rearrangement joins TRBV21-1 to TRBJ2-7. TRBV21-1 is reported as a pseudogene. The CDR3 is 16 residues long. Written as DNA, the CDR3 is TGTGCCAGCAGCCAAGCGGGAGGGGGCCACTCCTACGAGCAGTACTTC. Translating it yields CASSQAGGGHSYEQYF.

The CDR3 protein is CASSYSGGGNTEAFF. In DNA, the CDR3 is TGTGCCAGCAGTTACTCGGGGGGTGGCAACACTGAAGCTTTCTTT. The chain combines TRBV6-6 with TRBJ1-1; D possibly corresponds to TRBD1 (5 bases). The CDR3 is 15 residues long. Trimming removed 0 bases from V and 2 bases from J, with 10 bases in between. From germline, CDR1 is MNHNY and CDR2 SVGAGI (reference sequence).

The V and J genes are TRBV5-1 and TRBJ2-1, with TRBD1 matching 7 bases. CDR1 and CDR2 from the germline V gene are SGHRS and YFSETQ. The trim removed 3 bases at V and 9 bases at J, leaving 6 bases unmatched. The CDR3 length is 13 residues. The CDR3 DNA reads TGCGCCAGCAGCTCTCAGGGGGATCTTGAGCAGTTCTTC. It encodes CASSSQGDLEQFF.

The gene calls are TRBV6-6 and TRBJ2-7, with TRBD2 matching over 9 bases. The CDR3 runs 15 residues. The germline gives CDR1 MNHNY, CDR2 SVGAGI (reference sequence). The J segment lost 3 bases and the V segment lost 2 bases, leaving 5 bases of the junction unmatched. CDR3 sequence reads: CASSYRLAEYYEQYF. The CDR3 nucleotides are TGTGCCAGCAGTTACCGACTAGCGGAGTACTACGAGCAGTACTTC.

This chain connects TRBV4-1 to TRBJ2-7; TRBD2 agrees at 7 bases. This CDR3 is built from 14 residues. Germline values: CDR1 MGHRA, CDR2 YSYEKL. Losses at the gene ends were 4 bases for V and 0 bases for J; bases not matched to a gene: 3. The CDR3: CASSPSGISYEQYF. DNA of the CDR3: TGCGCCAGCAGCCCGAGCGGGATCTCCTACGAGCAGTACTTC.

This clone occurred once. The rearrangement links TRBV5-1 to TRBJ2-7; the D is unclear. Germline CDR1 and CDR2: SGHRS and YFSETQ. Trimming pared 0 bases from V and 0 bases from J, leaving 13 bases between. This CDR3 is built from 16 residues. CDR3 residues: CASSLALGLSSYEQYF. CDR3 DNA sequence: TGCGCCAGCAGCTTGGCCCTGGGATTGTCCTCCTACGAGCAGTACTTC.

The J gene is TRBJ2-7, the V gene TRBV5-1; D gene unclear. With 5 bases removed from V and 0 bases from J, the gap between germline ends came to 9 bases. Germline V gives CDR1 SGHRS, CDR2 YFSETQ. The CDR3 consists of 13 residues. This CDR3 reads CASRFSGSYEQYF. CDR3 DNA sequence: TGCGCCAGCAGATTCTCAGGCTCCTACGAGCAGTACTTC.

The CDR3 protein is CASSLNSPVVNEQFF. The DNA of the CDR3 is TGTGCCAGCAGTTTAAACTCGCCGGTGGTCAATGAGCAGTTCTTC. V and J are TRBV28 and TRBJ2-1; no clear D. Trimming pared 2 bases from V and 6 bases from J, leaving 14 bases between. This CDR3 region has 15 residues. The germline CDR1 and CDR2 sequences are MDHEN and SYDVKM. The whole variable domain, filled in from reference TRBV28 and TRBJ2-1, reads DVKVTQSSRYLVKRTGEKVFLECVQDMDHENMFWYRQDPGLGLRLIYFSYDVKMKEKGDIPEGYSVSREKKERFSLILESASTNQTSMYLCASSLNSPVVNEQFFGPGTRLTVL.

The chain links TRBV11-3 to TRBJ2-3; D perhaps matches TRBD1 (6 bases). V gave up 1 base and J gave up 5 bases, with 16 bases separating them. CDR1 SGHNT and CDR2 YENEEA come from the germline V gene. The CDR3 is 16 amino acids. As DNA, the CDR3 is TGTGCCAGCAGCTTAGCTGGGCAGGGGTTAGGAGATACGCAGTATTTT. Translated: CASSLAGQGLGDTQYF. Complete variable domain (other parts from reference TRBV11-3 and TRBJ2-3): EAGVVQSPRYKIIEKKQPVAFWCNPISGHNTLYWYLQNLGQGPELLIRYENEEAVDDSQLPKDRFSAERLKGVDSTLKIQPAELGDSAVYLCASSLAGQGLGDTQYFGPGTRLTVL.

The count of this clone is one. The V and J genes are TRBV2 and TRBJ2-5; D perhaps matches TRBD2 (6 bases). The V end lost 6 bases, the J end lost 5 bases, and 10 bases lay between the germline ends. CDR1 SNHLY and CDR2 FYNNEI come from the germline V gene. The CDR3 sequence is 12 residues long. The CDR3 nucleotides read TGTGCCAGCAGGGGGGAGGTGGAGACCCAGTACTTC. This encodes CASRGEVETQYF. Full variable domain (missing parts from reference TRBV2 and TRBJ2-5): EPEVTQTPSHQVTQMGQEVILRCVPISNHLYFYWYRQILGQKVEFLVSFYNNEISEKSEIFDDQFSVERPDGSNFTLKIRSTKLEDSAMYFCASRGEVETQYFGPGTRLLVL.

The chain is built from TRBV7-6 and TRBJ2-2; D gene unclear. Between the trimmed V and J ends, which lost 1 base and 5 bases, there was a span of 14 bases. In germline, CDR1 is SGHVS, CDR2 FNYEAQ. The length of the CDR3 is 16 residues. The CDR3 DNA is TGTGCCAGCAGCTTAGAATCACCCATGAATACCGGGGAGCTGTTTTTT. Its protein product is CASSLESPMNTGELFF.

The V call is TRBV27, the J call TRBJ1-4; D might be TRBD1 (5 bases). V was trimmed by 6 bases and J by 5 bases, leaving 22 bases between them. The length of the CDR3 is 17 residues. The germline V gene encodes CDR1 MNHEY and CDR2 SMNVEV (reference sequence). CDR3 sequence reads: CASSLMGLGAENEKLFF. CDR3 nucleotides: TGTGCCAGCAGCCTTATGGGACTAGGGGCTGAAAATGAAAAACTGTTTTTT. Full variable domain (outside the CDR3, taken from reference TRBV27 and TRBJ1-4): EAQVTQNPRYLITVTGKKLTVTCSQNMNHEYMSWYRQDPGLGLRQIYYSMNVEVTDKGDVPEGYKVSRKEKRNFPLILESPSPNQTSLYFCASSLMGLGAENEKLFFGSGTQLSVL.